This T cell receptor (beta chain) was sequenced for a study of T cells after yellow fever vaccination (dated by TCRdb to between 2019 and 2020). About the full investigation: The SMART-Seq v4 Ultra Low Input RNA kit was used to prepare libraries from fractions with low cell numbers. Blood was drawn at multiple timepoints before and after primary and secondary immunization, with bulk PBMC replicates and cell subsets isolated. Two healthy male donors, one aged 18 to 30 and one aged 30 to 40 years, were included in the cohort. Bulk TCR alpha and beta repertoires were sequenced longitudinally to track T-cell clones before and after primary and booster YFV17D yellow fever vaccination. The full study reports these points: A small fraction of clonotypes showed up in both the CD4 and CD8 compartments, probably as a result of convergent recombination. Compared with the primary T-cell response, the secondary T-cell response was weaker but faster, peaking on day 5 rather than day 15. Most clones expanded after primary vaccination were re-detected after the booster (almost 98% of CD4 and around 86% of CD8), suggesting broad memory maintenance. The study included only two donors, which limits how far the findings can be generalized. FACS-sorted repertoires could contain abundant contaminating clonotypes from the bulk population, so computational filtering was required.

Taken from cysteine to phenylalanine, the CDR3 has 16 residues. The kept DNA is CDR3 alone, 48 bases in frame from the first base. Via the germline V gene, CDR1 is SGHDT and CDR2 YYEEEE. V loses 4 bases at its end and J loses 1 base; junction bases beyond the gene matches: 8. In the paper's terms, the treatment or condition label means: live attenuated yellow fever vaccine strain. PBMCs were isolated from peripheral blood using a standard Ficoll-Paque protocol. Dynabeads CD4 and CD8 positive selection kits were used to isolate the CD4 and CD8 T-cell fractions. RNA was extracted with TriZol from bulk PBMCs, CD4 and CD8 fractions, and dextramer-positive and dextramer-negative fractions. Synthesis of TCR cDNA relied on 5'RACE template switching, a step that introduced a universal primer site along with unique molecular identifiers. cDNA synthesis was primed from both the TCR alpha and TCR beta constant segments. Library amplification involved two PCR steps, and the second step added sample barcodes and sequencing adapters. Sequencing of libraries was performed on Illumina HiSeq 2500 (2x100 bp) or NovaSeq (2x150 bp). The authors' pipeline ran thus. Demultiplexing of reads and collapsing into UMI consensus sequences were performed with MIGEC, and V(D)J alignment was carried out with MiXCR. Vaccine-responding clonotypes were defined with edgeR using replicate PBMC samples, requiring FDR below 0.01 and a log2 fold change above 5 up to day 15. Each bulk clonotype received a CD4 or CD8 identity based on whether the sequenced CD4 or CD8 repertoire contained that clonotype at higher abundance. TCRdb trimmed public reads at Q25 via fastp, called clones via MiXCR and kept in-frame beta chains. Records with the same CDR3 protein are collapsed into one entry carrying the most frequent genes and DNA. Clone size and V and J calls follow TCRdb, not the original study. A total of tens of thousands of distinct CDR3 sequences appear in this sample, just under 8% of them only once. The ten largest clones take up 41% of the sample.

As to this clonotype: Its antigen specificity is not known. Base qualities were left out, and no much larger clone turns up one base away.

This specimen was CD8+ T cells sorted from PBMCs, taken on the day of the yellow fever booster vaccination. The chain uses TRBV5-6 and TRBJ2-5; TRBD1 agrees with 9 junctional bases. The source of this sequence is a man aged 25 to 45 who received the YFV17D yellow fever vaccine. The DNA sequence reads TGTGCCAGCAGCCCTATACAGGGGGCGGGCCAAGAGACCCAGTACTTC. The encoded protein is CASSPIQGAGQETQYF.